Listed below are T cell receptor beta chains from one sample, sequenced in a study of type 1 and type 2 diabetes patients. TCRdb reprocessed the multiplex PCR reads with MiXCR, giving one entry per CDR3 protein. Of under 300,000 distinct CDR3 sequences listed, 47% are singletons. Sequencing used peripheral blood mononuclear cells (PBMCs). The source is a young man with type 2 diabetes. Both conserved end residues are part of each CDR3. Each record gives: clone size, V gene, J gene, D gene, CDR3 DNA, CDR3 protein. The D gene is left open where the match is weak. Not every row has a clone size; where given, it reads once, few, many or a size class.

.	TRBV19	TRBJ1-1	.	TGTGCCAGTAGTATCCTACAGTGGAACACTGAAGCTTTCTTT	CASSILQWNTEAFF
.	TRBV6-6	TRBJ2-1	TRBD2	TGTGCCAGCAGTGACCGGGGGGAGTCCTCCAATGAGCAGTTCTTC	CASSDRGESSNEQFF
.	TRBV12-3/TRBV12-4	TRBJ1-6	.	TGTGCCAGCAGTTTGATGACGCATAATTCACCCCTCCACTTT	CASSLMTHNSPLHF
few	TRBV19	TRBJ1-1	.	TGTGCCAGTAGTATCGGGACCTCACGAGCTTTCTTT	CASSIGTSRAFF
.	TRBV14	TRBJ2-1	.	TGTGCCAGCAGTTTACTGAGCTTTAGCTCCTACAATGAGCAGTTCTTC	CASSLLSFSSYNEQFF
once	TRBV5-1	TRBJ1-6	.	TGCGCCAGCAGCTTGGAAGGCCTTCGCTGGAATTCACCCCTCCACTTT	CASSLEGLRWNSPLHF
.	TRBV7-3	TRBJ1-1	.	TGCGCCAGCAGCCAAGAGGGGGTCGGGAACACTGAAGCTTTCTTT	CASSQEGVGNTEAFF
.	TRBV7-9	TRBJ1-2	.	TGTGCCAGCAGCTCCTCAGTGTATGGCTACACCTTC	CASSSSVYGYTF
few	TRBV6-5	TRBJ2-5	.	TGTGCCAGCAGTACCGGGAGTAGGGAGACCCAGTACTTC	CASSTGSRETQYF
.	TRBV4-2	TRBJ2-3	.	TGTGCCAGCAGCCAAAGAAGTGCCACAGATACGCAGTATTTT	CASSQRSATDTQYF
.	TRBV7-8	TRBJ2-1	.	TGTGCCAGCAGTATCAGGGTCTTAGCTAGCTCCTACAATGAGCAGTTCTTC	CASSIRVLASSYNEQFF
few	TRBV10-1	TRBJ2-3	.	TGCGCCAGCAGTGGTGACGGCAGCACAGATACGCAGTATTTT	CASSGDGSTDTQYF